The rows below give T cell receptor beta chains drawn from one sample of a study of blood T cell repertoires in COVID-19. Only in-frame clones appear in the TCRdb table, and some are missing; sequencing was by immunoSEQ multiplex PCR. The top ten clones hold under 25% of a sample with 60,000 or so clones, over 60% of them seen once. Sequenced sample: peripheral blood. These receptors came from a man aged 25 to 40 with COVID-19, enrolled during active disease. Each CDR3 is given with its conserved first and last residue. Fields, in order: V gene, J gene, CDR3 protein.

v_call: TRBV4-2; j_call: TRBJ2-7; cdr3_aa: CASSQEGGDSLPYEQYF
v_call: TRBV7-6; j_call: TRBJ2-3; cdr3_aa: CASSLEAGAVGTQYF
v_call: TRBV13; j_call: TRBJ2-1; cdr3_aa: CASSPLSGGASDWNEQFF
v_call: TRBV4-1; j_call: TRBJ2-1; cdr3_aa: CASSPGGWPKNNEQFF
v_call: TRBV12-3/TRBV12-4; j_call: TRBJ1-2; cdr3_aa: CASSPEGGYGYTF
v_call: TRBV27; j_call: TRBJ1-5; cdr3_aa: CASRTLFGNQPQHF
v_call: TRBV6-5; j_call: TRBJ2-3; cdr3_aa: CASLAGVADTQYF
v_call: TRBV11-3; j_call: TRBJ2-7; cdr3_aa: CASSSGLAGSYEQYF
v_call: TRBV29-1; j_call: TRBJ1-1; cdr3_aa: CSVCKGARAEAFF
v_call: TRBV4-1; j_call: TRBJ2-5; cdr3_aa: CASSQVTGGLETQYF
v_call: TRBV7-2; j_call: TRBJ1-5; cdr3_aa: CASSFPPYSNQPQHF
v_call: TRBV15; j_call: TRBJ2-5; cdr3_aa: CATSREDREEETQYF
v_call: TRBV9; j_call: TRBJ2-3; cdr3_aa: CASSASWGDTDTQYF
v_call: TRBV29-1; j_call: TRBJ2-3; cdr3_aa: CSVRRPLSTDTQYF
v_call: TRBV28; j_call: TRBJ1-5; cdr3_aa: CASSFRGYSHSNQPQHF
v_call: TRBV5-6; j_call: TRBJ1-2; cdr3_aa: CASSLGQINYGYTF
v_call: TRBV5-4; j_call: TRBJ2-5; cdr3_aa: CASSSVPVETQYF
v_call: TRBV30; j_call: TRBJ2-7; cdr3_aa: CACSGDRNSYEQYF
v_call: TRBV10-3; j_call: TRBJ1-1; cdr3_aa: CAISESRDTEAFF
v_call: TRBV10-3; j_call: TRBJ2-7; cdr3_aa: CAISVSPDRGYEQYF
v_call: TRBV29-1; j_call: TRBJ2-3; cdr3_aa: CSVTDRAHSTDTQYF
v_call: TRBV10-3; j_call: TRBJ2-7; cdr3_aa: CAISEQQGFYEQYF
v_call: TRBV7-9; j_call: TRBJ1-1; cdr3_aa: CASSQRSQGTEAFF
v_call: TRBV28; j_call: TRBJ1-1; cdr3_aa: CASSLDPIAGRGTEAFF
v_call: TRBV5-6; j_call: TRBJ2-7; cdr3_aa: CASIDRGLSYEQYF
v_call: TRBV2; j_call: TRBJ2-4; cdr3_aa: CASSEGAGRAKNIQYF
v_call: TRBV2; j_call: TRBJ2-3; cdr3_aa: CASSTGLAGGSPQTDTQYF
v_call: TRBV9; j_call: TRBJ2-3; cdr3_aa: CASSVALGRGGSPTDTQYF
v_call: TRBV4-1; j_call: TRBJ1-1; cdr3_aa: CASSQEGSTEGYTHEAFF
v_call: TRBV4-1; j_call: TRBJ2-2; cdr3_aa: CASSPLGGTGELFF
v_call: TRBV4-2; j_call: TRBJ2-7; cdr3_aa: CASSQDRKGGADEQYF
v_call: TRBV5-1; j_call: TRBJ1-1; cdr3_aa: CASSPAATPNTEAFF
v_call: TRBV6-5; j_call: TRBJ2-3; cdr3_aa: CASSFGQGSDTQYF
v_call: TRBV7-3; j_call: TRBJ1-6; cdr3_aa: CASSLEGNGSPLHF
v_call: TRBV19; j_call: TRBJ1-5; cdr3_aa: CASSITGTEGQPQHF
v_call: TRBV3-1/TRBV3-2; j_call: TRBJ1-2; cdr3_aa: CASSQDARYRGYTF
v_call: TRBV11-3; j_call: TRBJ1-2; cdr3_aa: CASSLLTGGSTANYGYTF
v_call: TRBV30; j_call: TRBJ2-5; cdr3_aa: CAWSQSFGTQYF
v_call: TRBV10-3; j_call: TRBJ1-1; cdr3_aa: CAISETGRNTEAFF
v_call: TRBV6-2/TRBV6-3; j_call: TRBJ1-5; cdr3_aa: CASSYPLGQGLYSNQPQHF
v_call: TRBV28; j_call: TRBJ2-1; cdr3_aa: CASSLRGSSYNEQFF
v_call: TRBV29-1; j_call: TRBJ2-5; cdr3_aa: CSVVLAGDISGQETQYF